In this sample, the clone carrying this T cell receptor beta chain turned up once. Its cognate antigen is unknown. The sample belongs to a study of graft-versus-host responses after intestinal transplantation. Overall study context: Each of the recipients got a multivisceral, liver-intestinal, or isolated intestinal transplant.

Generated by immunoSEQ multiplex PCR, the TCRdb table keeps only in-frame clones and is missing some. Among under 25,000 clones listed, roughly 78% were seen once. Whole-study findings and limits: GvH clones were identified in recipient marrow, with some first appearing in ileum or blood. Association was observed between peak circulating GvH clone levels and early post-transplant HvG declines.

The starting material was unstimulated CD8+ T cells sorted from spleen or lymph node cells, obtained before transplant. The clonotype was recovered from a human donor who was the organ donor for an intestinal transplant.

CDR3 residues: CASSQVGELFF. CDR3 bases: TGTGCCAGCAGCCAAGTAGGGGAGCTGTTTTTT. The chain is built from TRBV7-9 and TRBJ2-2; D gene uncertain. CDR1 and CDR2 (germline): SEHNR, FQNEAQ (reference sequence). Trimming left V 5 bases short and J 8 bases short, with 6 bases between. There are 11 residues in the CDR3.